Sequencing of this TCR beta chain was carried out in a study of beta chain features in type 1 diabetes. The CDR3 sequence is 18 residues long. Losses at the gene ends were 9 bases for V and 2 bases for J; bases not matched to a gene: 14. Germline V gene sequence: CDR1 ENHRY, CDR2 SYGVKD. There are a few counts of this clone. Expressed TCRB transcripts were sequenced after all isolated RNA was converted to cDNA. Libraries were prepared by immunoSEQ multiplex PCR; TCRdb keeps only in-frame clonotypes and omits some of them. This table has roughly 610,000 clones, 15% appearing once. This chain links TRBV10-3 with TRBJ2-3; 13 bases align to TRBD2. The material sequenced was naive CD4+ T cells from blood. The TCR comes from a man aged 18 to 30 in good health. DNA for the CDR3: TGTGCCATTCTACCGGGACTAGCGGGAATTTCCCCCACAGATACGCAGTATTTT. This sequence encodes CAILPGLAGISPTDTQYF.